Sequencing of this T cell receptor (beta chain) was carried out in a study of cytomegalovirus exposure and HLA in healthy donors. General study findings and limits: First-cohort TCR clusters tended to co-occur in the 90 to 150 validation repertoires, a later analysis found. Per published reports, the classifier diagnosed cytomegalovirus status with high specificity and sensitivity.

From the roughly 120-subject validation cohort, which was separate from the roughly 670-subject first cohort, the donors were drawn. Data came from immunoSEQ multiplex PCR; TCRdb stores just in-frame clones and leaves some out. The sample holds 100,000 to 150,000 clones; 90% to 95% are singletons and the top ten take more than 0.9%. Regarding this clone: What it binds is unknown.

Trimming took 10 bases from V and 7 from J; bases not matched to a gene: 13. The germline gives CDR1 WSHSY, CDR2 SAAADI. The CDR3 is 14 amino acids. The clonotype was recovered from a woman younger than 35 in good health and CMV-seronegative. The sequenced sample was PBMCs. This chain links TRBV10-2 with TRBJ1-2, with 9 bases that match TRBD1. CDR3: CATSTGGVSVGYTF. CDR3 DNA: TGCGCCACCTCAACAGGGGGCGTATCAGTTGGCTACACCTTC.